This passage covers 8 T cell receptor beta chains from one sample sequenced in a study of human T cells and chemical hapten exposure (dated by TCRdb to about 2021). Read against the paper, the sample's time point label means: patch test 1, 2 weeks after DPC sensitization. What this sample's treatment or condition label stands for: therapeutic diphenylcyclopropenone sensitization with weekly scalp DPC. Library prep was done by RACE. Sequencing instrument: NextSeq 500. Through fastp at Q25 and MiXCR, TCRdb rebuilt clones from the public reads, retaining in-frame beta chains. Each record represents a unique CDR3 protein, reported with the most common genes and DNA among its rows. This sample holds 150,000 to 200,000 distinct CDR3 sequences; roughly 14% were observed only once. The top ten clonotypes cover 1.7% of the sample. The sequencing here drew on whole blood, taken in connection with sensitization to the hapten diphenylcyclopropenone (DPC). Every receptor here comes from a woman in her 30s with alopecia areata. Some clones in this sample may be carry-over from other donors' samples.

This clonotype has just a few counts. The J gene is TRBJ1-3, the V gene TRBV5-1; 8 bases agree with TRBD1. Germline CDR1 and CDR2: SGHRS and YFSETQ. The CDR3 loop spans 16 amino acids. V dropped 4 bases and J dropped 0; count of bases not matched to a gene: 6. The CDR3: CASSPGQADSGNTIYF. Written as DNA, the CDR3 is TGCGCCAGCAGCCCGGGACAGGCGGACTCTGGAAACACCATATATTTT.

This clonotype was counted only a few times. The chain links TRBV7-2 to TRBJ2-3; D gene unclear. Deletions cut 5 bases from V and 1 base from J, with 16 bases between. This CDR3 comprises 16 residues. The germline V gene has CDR1 SGHTA and CDR2 FQGNSA. DNA for the CDR3: TGTGCCAGCAGCCCCGTTAAATTGACTGGCACAGATACGCAGTATTTT. This sequence encodes CASSPVKLTGTDTQYF.

This clonotype was detected a few times. This chain uses TRBV4-1 with TRBJ1-4; D perhaps matches TRBD1 (6 bases). This CDR3 spans 17 amino acids. Germline V gene lookup returns CDR1 MGHRA and CDR2 YSYEKL. Deletions cut 4 bases from V and 4 bases from J, with 19 bases between. As DNA, the CDR3 is TGCGCCAGCAGCCCCCCCCTCCACAGGGTTAATAATGAAAAACTGTTTTTT. Amino acid sequence: CASSPPLHRVNNEKLFF.

This clonotype was recorded at least ten times. The chain combines TRBV5-4 with TRBJ2-7; perhaps D is TRBD1 or TRBD2 (5 bases each). V was cut by 2 bases and J by 2 bases, with 11 bases left in between. CDR3 length equals 14 residues. Germline values: CDR1 SGHNT, CDR2 YYREEE (reference sequence). CDR3 loop: CASSLGGGTYEQYF. CDR3 nucleotide sequence: TGTGCCAGCAGCTTAGGTGGGGGAACCTACGAGCAGTACTTC.

This clonotype was seen ten or more times. The gene calls are TRBV27 and TRBJ1-1; no firm D call. CDR3 length: 13 amino acids. V lost 3 bases to trimming and J lost 3 bases, with 8 bases between them. Per germline, CDR1 MNHEY and CDR2 SMNVEV (reference sequence). This chain's CDR3 is CASSFRWDTEAFF. Written as DNA, the CDR3 is TGTGCCAGCAGTTTTAGGTGGGACACTGAAGCTTTCTTT.

This clonotype was observed a few times. In DNA form, the CDR3 reads TGTGCCAGCAGCCGATCAGGGCCCTACGAGCAGTACTTC. This encodes CASSRSGPYEQYF. The V and J genes are TRBV7-9 and TRBJ2-7; D is perhaps TRBD1 (5 bases). The CDR3 is 13 residues long. Trimming pared 5 bases from V and 2 bases from J, leaving 10 bases between. CDR1 and CDR2 from the germline V gene are SEHNR and FQNEAQ (reference sequence). Based on the CDR3 plus reference TRBV7-9 and TRBJ2-7, the full variable domain is DTGVSQNPRHKITKRGQNVTFRCDPISEHNRLYWYRQTLGQGPEFLTYFQNEAQLEKSRLLSDRFSAERPKGSFSTLEIQRTEQGDSAMYLCASSRSGPYEQYFGPGTRLTVT.

Points on this clonotype: One base away lies a much larger clone, so this may be a sequencing read error. J is TRBJ1-1 and V is TRBV7-3; D may be TRBD1 (5 bases). Germline CDR1 SGHTA, CDR2 FQGTGA. Between the trimmed V and J ends, which lost 3 bases and 4 bases, there was a span of 12 bases. The CDR3 length is 14 residues. CDR3 loop: CASSFGGMSTEAFF. DNA of the CDR3: TGTGCCAGCAGCTTTGGGGGGATGAGCACTGAAGCTTTCTTT.

This clonotype came up many times. V usage is TRBV5-4 and J usage is TRBJ2-1; no clear D gene. This CDR3 has 13 amino acids. The V end was cut by 0 bases, the J end by 9 bases, with 10 bases between. CDR1 is SGHNT, CDR2 YYREEE, per germline (reference sequence). The CDR3: CASSLGVTSEQFF. The CDR3 DNA reads as TGTGCCAGCAGCTTGGGGGTAACCAGTGAGCAGTTCTTC.